The sequence of this T cell receptor beta chain was determined in a study of Graves' ophthalmopathy and Graves' hyperthyroidism. This CDR3 comprises 13 residues. Trimming pared 5 bases from V and 6 bases from J, leaving 13 bases between. CDR1 and CDR2 from the germline V gene are SGHTA and FQGNSA. Amplification of the TCR beta CDR3 regions used RNA transcripts (as template). An opening RT-PCR round employed HTBI primers and preceded a second-round multiplex PCR. TCRdb independently ran MiXCR on the multiplex PCR reads; one entry per CDR3 protein. The table shows some 150,000 distinct CDR3 sequences, with around 39% occurring only once. This clonotype came up a few times.

The V gene is TRBV7-2, the J gene TRBJ1-2; D is perhaps TRBD1 (6 bases). The sequenced material came from peripheral blood. This clonotype originated in a man younger than 45 with Graves' ophthalmopathy. The CDR3 DNA follows: TGTGCCAGCAGCCCGTCTCCAGGGGATGGCTACACCTTC. Amino acid sequence: CASSPSPGDGYTF.